The 20 T cell receptor beta chains below all came from one sample that was sequenced in a study of T cell responses to AZD1222 COVID-19 vaccine. Assay: immunoSEQ multiplex PCR; the TCRdb copy retains only in-frame clones and omits some. This table has tens of thousands of clones, 65% to 90% appearing once. The sequences come from peripheral blood, collected 28 days after the second AZD1222 dose. The origin of the receptors is an adult who received the AZD1222 COVID-19 vaccine.

The rearrangement joins TRBV7-9 to TRBJ1-5; perhaps TRBD1 as D (5 bases). The germline gives CDR1 SEHNR, CDR2 FQNEAQ (reference sequence). The CDR3 covers 14 residues. Trimming left V 3 bases short and J 7 bases short, with 13 bases between. The CDR3 DNA is TGTGCCAGCAGCTTTAGAGGTGAGGGGCAGCCCCAGCATTTT. This gives the protein CASSFRGEGQPQHF.

This rearrangement joins TRBV7-2 to TRBJ1-2; D gene ambiguous. The V end was cut by 5 bases, the J end by 2 bases, with 15 bases between. The CDR3 is 15 amino acids. Germline CDR1 is SGHTA and CDR2 is FQGNSA. The CDR3 bases are TGTGCCAGCAGCCCCATCCTTACAGAGAACTATGGCTACACCTTC. Its translation: CASSPILTENYGYTF.

The V gene is TRBV28, the J gene TRBJ1-2, with 8 bases identical to TRBD1. Germline CDR1 and CDR2: MDHEN and SYDVKM. This CDR3 region has 12 residues. After removal of 6 bases from V and 6 bases from J, the junction contained 3 bases not matched to a gene. CDR3 in DNA: TGTGCCAGCAGAAGACAGGGGAATGGCTACACCTTC. Protein sequence: CASRRQGNGYTF.

V is TRBV7-9 and J is TRBJ2-3, with D possibly TRBD2 on 5 matching bases. Trimming shortened V by 5 bases and J by 3 bases, and 12 bases separated the two germline ends. CDR1 SEHNR and CDR2 FQNEAQ come from the germline V gene (reference sequence). The CDR3 contains 14 residues. CDR3 protein: CASSIRRITDTQYF. CDR3 DNA: TGTGCCAGCAGCATCCGGAGGATTACAGATACGCAGTATTTT.

This chain connects TRBV6-5 to TRBJ2-1, with D hard to call. CDR3 length equals 13 residues. Germline V gene sequence: CDR1 MNHEY, CDR2 SVGAGI. Trimming removed 6 bases at V and 4 bases at J, with 10 bases between. The CDR3 sequence: CASSPDIYNEQFF. The CDR3 DNA reads TGTGCCAGCAGCCCCGACATTTACAATGAGCAGTTCTTC.

This chain links TRBV27 with TRBJ1-1, with a weak D call TRBD1 (5 bases). Germline values: CDR1 MNHEY, CDR2 SMNVEV (reference sequence). This CDR3 has 20 amino acids. The germline V and J ends were trimmed by 3 bases and 0 bases, with 26 bases remaining between them. CDR3 amino acids: CASSFRGRVGLRKMNTEAFF. The CDR3 nucleotides read TGTGCCAGCAGTTTTCGGGGCAGGGTGGGCCTACGCAAGATGAACACTGAAGCTTTCTTT.

The chain employs TRBV27 and TRBJ1-6, with 8 bases identical to TRBD1. The junction had 14 bases not matched to a gene; V was cut back by 7 bases and J by 0 bases. Germline CDR1 reads MNHEY; CDR2 reads SMNVEV (reference sequence). The CDR3 totals 19 residues. CDR3 sequence reads: CASTLRQGATSSYNSPLHF. The CDR3 DNA reads as TGTGCCAGCACCCTCAGGCAGGGGGCGACCAGCTCCTATAATTCACCCCTCCACTTT.

Concerning this clone itself: Other nucleotide sequences in the sample specify the same CDR3. This sequence joins TRBV5-1 and TRBJ2-2, with 7 bases matching TRBD1. Germline loops: CDR1 SGHRS, CDR2 YFSETQ. The CDR3 runs to 16 residues. J was trimmed by 1 base and V by 4 bases; bases with no gene match: 7. Here the CDR3 DNA reads TGCGCCAGCAGCCCCCGGGACAGATTGAACACCGGGGAGCTGTTTTTT. Protein product: CASSPRDRLNTGELFF. Full variable domain (missing parts from reference TRBV5-1 and TRBJ2-2): KAGVTQTPRYLIKTRGQQVTLSCSPISGHRSVSWYQQTPGQGLQFLFEYFSETQRNKGNFPGRFSGRQFSNSRSEMNVSTLELGDSALYLCASSPRDRLNTGELFFGEGSRLTVL.

The chain joins TRBV6-5 to TRBJ1-1, with D unclear. This CDR3 has 14 residues. V was pared by 2 bases and J by 1 base, with 8 bases between. Germline V gene lookup returns CDR1 MNHEY and CDR2 SVGAGI. Written as DNA, the CDR3 is TGTGCCAGCAGTTACCGCCAGAGGAACACTGAAGCTTTCTTT. Residues: CASSYRQRNTEAFF.

This rearrangement joins TRBV24-1 to TRBJ2-7; D is uncertain. The CDR3 consists of 12 residues. Trimming pared 2 bases from V and 3 bases from J, leaving 4 bases between. Per germline, CDR1 KGHDR and CDR2 SFDVKD. The CDR3 DNA reads TGTGCCACCAGTGATTCTCACTACGAGCAGTACTTC. This encodes CATSDSHYEQYF.

This chain links TRBV7-6 with TRBJ1-3; D is possibly TRBD1 (5 bases). Germline V gene data show CDR1 as SGHVS and CDR2 as FNYEAQ. V was shortened by 5 bases and J by 0 bases, with 11 bases between the two germline ends. CDR3 length: 15 amino acids. The chain's CDR3 is CASSLSGISGNTIYF. The CDR3 coding sequence is TGTGCCAGCAGCCTCTCAGGGATCTCTGGAAACACCATATATTTT.

This chain joins TRBV11-2 and TRBJ1-4; no clear D gene. The germline V and J ends were trimmed by 3 bases and 6 bases, with 11 bases remaining between them. Germline CDR1 SGHAT, CDR2 FQNNGV. The CDR3 sequence is 14 residues long. The CDR3 sequence: CASSLGRLDEKLFF. The CDR3 DNA follows: TGTGCCAGCAGCTTGGGCAGGCTAGATGAAAAACTGTTTTTT.

The chain carries TRBV21-1 and TRBJ2-3; the table assigns TRBD1, which was not confirmed against the DNA. TRBV21-1 is assigned pseudogene status. The CDR3 length is 19 residues. CDR3 in DNA: TGTGCCAGCAGCAAAGAATTGACAGGGAGGAGGGGTTTCACAGATACGCAGTATTTT. Translated: CASSKELTGRRGFTDTQYF.

The rearrangement uses TRBV7-2 and TRBJ2-1; the D gene is possibly TRBD1 (6 bases). Germline values: CDR1 SGHTA, CDR2 FQGNSA. V shed 1 base and J shed 6 bases, with 10 bases lying between them. The CDR3 is made up of 14 amino acids. This CDR3 is CASSLEQGRNEQFF. The DNA of the CDR3 is TGTGCCAGCAGCTTAGAGCAGGGGCGCAATGAGCAGTTCTTC.

This sequence joins TRBV7-2 and TRBJ1-3; D not certain. Trimming cost V 4 bases and J 0 bases, with 13 bases left between them. The germline gives CDR1 SGHTA, CDR2 FQGNSA. The CDR3 is 16 amino acids. The CDR3 DNA reads TGTGCCAGCAGCTCCCAAGCCCCCTACTCTGGAAACACCATATATTTT. Translating it yields CASSSQAPYSGNTIYF.

J is TRBJ1-3 and V is TRBV4-1; possibly TRBD1 for D (5 bases). The CDR3 consists of 15 residues. Between the trimmed V and J ends, which lost 0 bases and 3 bases, there was a span of 9 bases. Germline V gene data show CDR1 as MGHRA and CDR2 as YSYEKL. The CDR3: CASSQDPGIGNTIYF. CDR3 DNA sequence: TGCGCCAGCAGCCAAGATCCAGGGATTGGAAACACCATATATTTT.

This chain connects TRBV19 to TRBJ2-7; 8 bases are a match to TRBD1. CDR3 length: 13 amino acids. Germline V CDR1 and CDR2: LNHDA, SQIVND (reference sequence). Germline trimming cut 6 bases from V and 2 bases from J; bases unmatched to any gene: 3. The CDR3 loop reads CASRGQGTYEQYF. For the CDR3, the DNA is TGTGCCAGTAGAGGACAGGGCACCTACGAGCAGTACTTC.

The chain's CDR3 is CASSLGRGGRVYNEQFF. The CDR3 DNA follows: TGTGCCAGCAGCTTAGGCCGAGGCGGGAGGGTTTACAATGAGCAGTTCTTC. The chain couples TRBV11-2 to TRBJ2-1; TRBD2 aligns across 9 bases. Germline loops: CDR1 SGHAT, CDR2 FQNNGV. The J segment lost 4 bases and the V segment lost 1 base, leaving 8 bases of the junction unmatched. This CDR3 has 17 residues.

This clone was detected once. The V gene is TRBV6-5, the J gene TRBJ2-2; possible D gene TRBD1, 5 bases. The CDR3 length is 16 residues. Germline-derived CDR1 and CDR2 are MNHEY and SVGAGI. V lost 4 bases and J lost 1, with 13 bases in between. CDR3 bases: TGTGCCAGCAGTTCCCGAGATAGGGGGAACACCGGGGAGCTGTTTTTT. Translated: CASSSRDRGNTGELFF.

The chain is built from TRBV5-1 and TRBJ1-2; perhaps TRBD1 as D (5 bases). Germline CDR1 reads SGHRS; CDR2 reads YFSETQ. CDR3 length equals 16 residues. V was trimmed by 0 bases and J by 0 bases, leaving 12 bases between them. In nucleotides, the CDR3 is TGCGCCAGCAGCTTGGGGGACGGTCTACCTAACTATGGCTACACCTTC. It yields the protein CASSLGDGLPNYGYTF.